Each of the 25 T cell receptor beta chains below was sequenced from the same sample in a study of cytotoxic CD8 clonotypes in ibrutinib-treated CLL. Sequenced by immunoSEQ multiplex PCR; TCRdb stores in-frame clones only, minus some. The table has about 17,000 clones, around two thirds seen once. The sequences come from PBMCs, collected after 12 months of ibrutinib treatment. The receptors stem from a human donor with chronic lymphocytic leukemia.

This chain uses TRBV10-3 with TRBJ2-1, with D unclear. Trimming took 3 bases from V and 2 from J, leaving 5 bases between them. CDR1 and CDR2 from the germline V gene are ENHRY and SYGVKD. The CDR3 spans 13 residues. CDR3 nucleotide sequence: TGTGCCATCAGTGAAGGTGCCTACAATGAGCAGTTCTTC. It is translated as CAISEGAYNEQFF.

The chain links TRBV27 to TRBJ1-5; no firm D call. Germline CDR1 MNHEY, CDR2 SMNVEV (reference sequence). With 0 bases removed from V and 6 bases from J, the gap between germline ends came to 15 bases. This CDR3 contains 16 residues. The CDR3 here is CASSLSPPRFGQPQHF. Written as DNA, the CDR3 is TGTGCCAGCAGTTTATCCCCCCCCAGGTTTGGTCAGCCCCAGCATTTT.

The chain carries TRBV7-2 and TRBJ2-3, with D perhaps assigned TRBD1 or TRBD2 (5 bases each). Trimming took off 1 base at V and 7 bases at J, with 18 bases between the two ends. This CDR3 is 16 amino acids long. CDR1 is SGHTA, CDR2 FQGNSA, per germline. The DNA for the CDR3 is TGTGCCAGCAGCTTAGAGGGAGCGACAGCTACATATACGCAGTATTTT. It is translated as CASSLEGATATYTQYF.

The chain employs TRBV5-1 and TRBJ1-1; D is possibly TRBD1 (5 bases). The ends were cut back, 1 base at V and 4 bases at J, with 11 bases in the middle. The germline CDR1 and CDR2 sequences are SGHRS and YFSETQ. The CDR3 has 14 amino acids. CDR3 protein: CASSLYPGGTEAFF. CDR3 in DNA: TGCGCCAGCAGCTTGTATCCGGGGGGCACTGAAGCTTTCTTT. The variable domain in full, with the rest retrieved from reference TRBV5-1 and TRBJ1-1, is KAGVTQTPRYLIKTRGQQVTLSCSPISGHRSVSWYQQTPGQGLQFLFEYFSETQRNKGNFPGRFSGRQFSNSRSEMNVSTLELGDSALYLCASSLYPGGTEAFFGQGTRLTVV.

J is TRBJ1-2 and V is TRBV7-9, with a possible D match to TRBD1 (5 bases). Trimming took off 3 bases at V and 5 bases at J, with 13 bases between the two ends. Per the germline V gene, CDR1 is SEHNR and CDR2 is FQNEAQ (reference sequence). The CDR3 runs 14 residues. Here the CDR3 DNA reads TGTGCCAGCAGCTTTGAAGGGGTCGGGTATGGCTACACCTTC. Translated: CASSFEGVGYGYTF.

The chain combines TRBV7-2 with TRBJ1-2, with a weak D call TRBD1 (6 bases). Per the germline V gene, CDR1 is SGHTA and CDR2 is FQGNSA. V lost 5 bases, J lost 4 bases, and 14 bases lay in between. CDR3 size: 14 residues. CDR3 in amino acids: CASSPGAGTYGYTF. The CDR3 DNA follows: TGTGCCAGCAGCCCGGGGGCTGGCACCTATGGCTACACCTTC.

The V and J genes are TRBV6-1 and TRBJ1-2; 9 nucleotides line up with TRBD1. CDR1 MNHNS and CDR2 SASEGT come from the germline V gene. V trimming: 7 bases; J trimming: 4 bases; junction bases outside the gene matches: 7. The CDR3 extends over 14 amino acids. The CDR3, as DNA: TGTGCCAGCACAGGACAGGGGTGGGGCTATGGCTACACCTTC. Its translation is CASTGQGWGYGYTF.

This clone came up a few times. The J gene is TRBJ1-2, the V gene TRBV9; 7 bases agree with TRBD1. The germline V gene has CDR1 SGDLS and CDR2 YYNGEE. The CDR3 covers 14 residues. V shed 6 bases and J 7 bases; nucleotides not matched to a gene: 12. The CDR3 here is CASTLDVGGSGYTF. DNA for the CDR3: TGTGCCAGCACCCTAGACGTAGGGGGCAGTGGCTACACCTTC.

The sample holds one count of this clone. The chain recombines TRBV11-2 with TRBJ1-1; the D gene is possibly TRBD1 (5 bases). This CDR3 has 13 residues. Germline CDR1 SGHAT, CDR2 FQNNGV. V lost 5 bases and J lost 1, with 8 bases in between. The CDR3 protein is CASSRDGNTEAFF. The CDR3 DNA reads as TGTGCCAGCAGCCGGGACGGGAACACTGAAGCTTTCTTT.

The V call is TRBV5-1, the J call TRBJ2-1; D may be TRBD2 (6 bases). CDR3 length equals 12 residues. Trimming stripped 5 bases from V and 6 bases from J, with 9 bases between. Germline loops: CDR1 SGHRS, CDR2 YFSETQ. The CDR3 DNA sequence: TGCGCCAGCAGTATGGAGGGCAATGAGCAGTTCTTC. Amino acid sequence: CASSMEGNEQFF.

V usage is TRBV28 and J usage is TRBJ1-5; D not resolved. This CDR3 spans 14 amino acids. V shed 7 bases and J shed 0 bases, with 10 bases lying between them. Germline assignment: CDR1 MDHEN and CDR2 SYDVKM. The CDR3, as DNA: TGTGCCAGCACCCCGTGGGGTAGCAATCAGCCCCAGCATTTT. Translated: CASTPWGSNQPQHF.

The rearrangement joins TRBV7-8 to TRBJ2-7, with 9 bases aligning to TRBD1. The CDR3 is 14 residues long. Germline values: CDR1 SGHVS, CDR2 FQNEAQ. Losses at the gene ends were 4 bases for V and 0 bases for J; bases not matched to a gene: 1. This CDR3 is CASSSGQGSYEQYF. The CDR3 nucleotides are TGTGCCAGCAGCTCGGGACAGGGCTCCTACGAGCAGTACTTC.

In DNA, the CDR3 is TGTGCCAGCAGTGACAGGGGCAATCAGCCCCAGCATTTT. Its protein product is CASSDRGNQPQHF. The chain recombines TRBV6-1 with TRBJ1-5; TRBD1 is a possible D gene (5 bases). In germline, CDR1 is MNHNS, CDR2 SASEGT. V gave up 3 bases and J gave up 2 bases, with 5 bases separating them. The CDR3 has 13 residues.

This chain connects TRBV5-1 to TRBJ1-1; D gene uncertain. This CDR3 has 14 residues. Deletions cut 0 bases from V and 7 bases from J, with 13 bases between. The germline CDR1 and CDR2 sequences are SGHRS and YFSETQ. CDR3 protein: CASSLEGSVGEAFF. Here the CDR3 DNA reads TGCGCCAGCAGCTTGGAGGGTTCCGTCGGTGAAGCTTTCTTT. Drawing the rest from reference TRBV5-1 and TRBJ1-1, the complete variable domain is KAGVTQTPRYLIKTRGQQVTLSCSPISGHRSVSWYQQTPGQGLQFLFEYFSETQRNKGNFPGRFSGRQFSNSRSEMNVSTLELGDSALYLCASSLEGSVGEAFFGQGTRLTVV.

The CDR3 reads CASSPIPKGDTEAFF. The CDR3 DNA sequence: TGTGCCAGCAGCCCAATCCCCAAGGGCGACACTGAAGCTTTCTTT. J is TRBJ1-1 and V is TRBV5-6; D unresolved. V gave up 4 bases and J gave up 3 bases, with 16 bases separating them. Germline V gives CDR1 SGHDT, CDR2 YYEEEE. The CDR3 runs to 15 residues.

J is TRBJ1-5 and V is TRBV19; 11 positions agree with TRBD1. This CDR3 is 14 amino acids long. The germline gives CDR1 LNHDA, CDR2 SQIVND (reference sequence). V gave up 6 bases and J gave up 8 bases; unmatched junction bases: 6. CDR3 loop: CASSPGQGAEPQHF. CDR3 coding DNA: TGTGCCAGTAGCCCCGGACAGGGGGCTGAGCCCCAGCATTTT. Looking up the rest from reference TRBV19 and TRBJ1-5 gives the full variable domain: DGGITQSPKYLFRKEGQNVTLSCEQNLNHDAMYWYRQDPGQGLRLIYYSQIVNDFQKGDIAEGYSVSREKKESFPLTVTSAQKNPTAFYLCASSPGQGAEPQHFGDGTRLSIL.

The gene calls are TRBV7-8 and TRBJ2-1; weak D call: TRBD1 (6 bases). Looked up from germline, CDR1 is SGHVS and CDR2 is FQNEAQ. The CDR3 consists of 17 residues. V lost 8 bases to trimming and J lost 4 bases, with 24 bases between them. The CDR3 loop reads CASGATGWTDFYNEQFF. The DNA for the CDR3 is TGTGCCAGCGGCGCGACCGGGTGGACAGACTTTTACAATGAGCAGTTCTTC.

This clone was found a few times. CDR3 in DNA: TGTGCCAGCAGCGCCCCCTTTGACTACGAGCAGTACTTC. It encodes CASSAPFDYEQYF. V gene TRBV13 combines with J gene TRBJ2-7; D gene unclear. Trimming took off 5 bases at V and 3 bases at J, with 11 bases between the two ends. The germline V gene encodes CDR1 PRHDT and CDR2 FYEKMQ (reference sequence). CDR3 size: 13 residues.

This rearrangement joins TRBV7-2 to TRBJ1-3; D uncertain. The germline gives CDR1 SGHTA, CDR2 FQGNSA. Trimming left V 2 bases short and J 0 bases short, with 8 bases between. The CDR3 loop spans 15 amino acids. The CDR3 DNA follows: TGTGCCAGCAGCTTAACCCAGGACTCTGGAAACACCATATATTTT. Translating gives CASSLTQDSGNTIYF.

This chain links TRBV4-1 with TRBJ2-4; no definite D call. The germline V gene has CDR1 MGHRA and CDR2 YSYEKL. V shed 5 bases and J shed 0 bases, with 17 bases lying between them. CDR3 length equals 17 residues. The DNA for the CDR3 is TGCGCCAGCAGCGCGACCCTGGCCGAGTTAGCCAAAAACATTCAGTACTTC. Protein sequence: CASSATLAELAKNIQYF.

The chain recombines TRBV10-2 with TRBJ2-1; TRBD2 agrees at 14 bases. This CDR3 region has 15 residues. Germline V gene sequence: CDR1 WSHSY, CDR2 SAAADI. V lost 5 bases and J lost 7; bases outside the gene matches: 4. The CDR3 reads CASSKTSGRANEQFF. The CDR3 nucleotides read TGCGCCAGCAGTAAGACTAGCGGGAGGGCAAATGAGCAGTTCTTC.

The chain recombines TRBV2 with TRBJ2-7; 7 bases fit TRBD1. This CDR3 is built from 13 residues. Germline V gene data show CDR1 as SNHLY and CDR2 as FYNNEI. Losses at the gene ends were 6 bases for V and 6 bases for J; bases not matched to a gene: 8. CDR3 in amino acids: CASRAAPGGEQYF. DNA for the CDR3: TGTGCCAGCAGGGCGGCCCCAGGGGGCGAGCAGTACTTC.

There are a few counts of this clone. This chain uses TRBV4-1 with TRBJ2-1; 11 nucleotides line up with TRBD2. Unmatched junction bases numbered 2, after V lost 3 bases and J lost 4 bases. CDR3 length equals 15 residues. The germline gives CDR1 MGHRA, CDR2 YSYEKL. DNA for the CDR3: TGCGCCAGCAGCCAGACTAGCGGGACGTACAATGAGCAGTTCTTC. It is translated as CASSQTSGTYNEQFF.

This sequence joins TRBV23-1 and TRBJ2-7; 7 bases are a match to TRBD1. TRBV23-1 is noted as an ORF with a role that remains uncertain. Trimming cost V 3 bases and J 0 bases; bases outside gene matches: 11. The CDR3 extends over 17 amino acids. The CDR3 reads CASSHSRRQGCSYEQYF. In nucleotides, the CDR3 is TGCGCCAGCAGTCATTCCCGCCGACAGGGCTGCTCCTACGAGCAGTACTTC.

CDR3 protein: CASRYGTQAYNEQFF. CDR3 coding DNA: TGTGCCAGCAGGTACGGGACCCAGGCCTACAATGAGCAGTTCTTC. The chain combines TRBV28 with TRBJ2-1; D could derive from TRBD1 or TRBD2 (5 bases each). The V end lost 6 bases, the J end lost 2 bases, and 14 bases lay between the germline ends. Germline CDR1 is MDHEN and CDR2 is SYDVKM. CDR3 length: 15 amino acids.